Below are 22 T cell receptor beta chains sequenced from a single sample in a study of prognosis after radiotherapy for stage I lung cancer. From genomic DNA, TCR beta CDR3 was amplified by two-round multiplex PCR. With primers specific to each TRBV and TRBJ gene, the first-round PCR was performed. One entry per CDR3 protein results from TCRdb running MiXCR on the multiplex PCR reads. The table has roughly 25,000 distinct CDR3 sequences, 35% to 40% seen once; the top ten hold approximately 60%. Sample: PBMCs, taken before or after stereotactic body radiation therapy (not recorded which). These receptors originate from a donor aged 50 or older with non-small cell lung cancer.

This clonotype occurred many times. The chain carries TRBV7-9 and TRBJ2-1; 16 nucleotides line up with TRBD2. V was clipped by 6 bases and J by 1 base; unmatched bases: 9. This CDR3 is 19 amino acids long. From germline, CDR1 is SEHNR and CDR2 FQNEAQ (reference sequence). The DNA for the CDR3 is TGTGCCAGCAGTCAAATGGGACTAGCGGGAGGGAGGTCCTACAATGAGCAGTTCTTC. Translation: CASSQMGLAGGRSYNEQFF.

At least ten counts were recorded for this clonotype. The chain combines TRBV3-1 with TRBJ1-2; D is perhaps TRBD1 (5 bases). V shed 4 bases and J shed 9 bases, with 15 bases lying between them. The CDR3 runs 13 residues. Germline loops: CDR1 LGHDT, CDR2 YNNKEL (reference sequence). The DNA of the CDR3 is TGTGCCAGCAGCCCCTTTTTGGGGCGTCGCTACACCTTC. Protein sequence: CASSPFLGRRYTF. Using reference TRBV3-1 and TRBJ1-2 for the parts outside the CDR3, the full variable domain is DTAVSQTPKYLVTQMGNDKSIKCEQNLGHDTMYWYKQDSKKFLKIMFSYNNKELIINETVPNRFSPKSPDKAHLNLHINSLELGDSAVYFCASSPFLGRRYTFGSGTRLTVV.

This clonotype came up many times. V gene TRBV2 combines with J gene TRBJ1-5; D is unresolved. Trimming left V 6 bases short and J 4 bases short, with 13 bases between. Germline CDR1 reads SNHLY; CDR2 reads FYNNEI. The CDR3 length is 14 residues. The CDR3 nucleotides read TGTGCCAGCAGCGTCGAGGGATCTAATCAGCCCCAGCATTTT. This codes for CASSVEGSNQPQHF.

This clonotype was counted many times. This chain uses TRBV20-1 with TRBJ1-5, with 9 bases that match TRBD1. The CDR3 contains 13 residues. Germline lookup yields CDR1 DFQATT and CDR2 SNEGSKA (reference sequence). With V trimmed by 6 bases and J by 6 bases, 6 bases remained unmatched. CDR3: CSARDREVQPQHF. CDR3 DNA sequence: TGCAGTGCGCGGGACAGGGAGGTTCAGCCCCAGCATTTT.

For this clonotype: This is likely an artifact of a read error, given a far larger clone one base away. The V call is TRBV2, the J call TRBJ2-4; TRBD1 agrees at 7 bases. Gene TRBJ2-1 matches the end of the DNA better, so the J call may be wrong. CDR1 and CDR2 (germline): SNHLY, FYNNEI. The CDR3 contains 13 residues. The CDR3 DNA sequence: TGTGCCAGCTCCGGGACAGCCTTAGGTGATCAGTTCTTC. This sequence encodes CASSGTALGDQFF.

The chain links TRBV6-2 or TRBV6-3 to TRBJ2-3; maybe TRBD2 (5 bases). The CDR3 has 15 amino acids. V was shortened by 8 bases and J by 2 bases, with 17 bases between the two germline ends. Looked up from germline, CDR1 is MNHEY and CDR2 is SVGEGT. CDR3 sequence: CASGGSAILTDTQYF. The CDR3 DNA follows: TGTGCCAGCGGTGGTAGCGCGATACTCACAGATACGCAGTATTTT.

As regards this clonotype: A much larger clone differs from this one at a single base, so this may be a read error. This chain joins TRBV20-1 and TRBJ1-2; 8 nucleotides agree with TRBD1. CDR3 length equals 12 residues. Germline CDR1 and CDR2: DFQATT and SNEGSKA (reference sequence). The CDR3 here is CSSGQANYGYTF. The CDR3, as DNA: TGCAGCTCGGGACAGGCTAACTATGGCTACACCTTC.

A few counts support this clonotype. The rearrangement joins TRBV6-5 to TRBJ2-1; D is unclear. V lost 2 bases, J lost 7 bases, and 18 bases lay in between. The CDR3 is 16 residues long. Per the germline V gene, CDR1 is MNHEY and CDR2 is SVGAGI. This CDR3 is CASSYAPTQIPNEQFF. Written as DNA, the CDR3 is TGTGCCAGCAGTTACGCACCAACTCAGATTCCAAATGAGCAGTTCTTC.

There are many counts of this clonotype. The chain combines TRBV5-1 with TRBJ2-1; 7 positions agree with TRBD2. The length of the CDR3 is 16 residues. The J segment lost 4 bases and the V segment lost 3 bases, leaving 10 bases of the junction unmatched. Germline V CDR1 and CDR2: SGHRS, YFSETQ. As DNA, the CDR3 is TGCGCCAGCAGCTCCGTAACGGGGACTATATACAATGAGCAGTTCTTC. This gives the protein CASSSVTGTIYNEQFF.

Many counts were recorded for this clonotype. For the CDR3, the DNA is TGTGCCGGTAGCCGGGACGGGGGCAATGAGCAGTTCTTC. Translation: CAGSRDGGNEQFF. This chain connects TRBV12-3 or TRBV12-4 to TRBJ2-1, with D maybe TRBD2 (6 bases). The V end lost 11 bases, the J end lost 6 bases, and 17 bases lay between the germline ends. The CDR3 length is 13 residues.

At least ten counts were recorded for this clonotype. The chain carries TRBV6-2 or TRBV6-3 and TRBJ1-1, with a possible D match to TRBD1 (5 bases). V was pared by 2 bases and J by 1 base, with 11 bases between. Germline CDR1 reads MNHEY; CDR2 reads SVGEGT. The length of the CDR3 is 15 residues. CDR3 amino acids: CASSYNLGQNTEAFF. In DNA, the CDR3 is TGTGCCAGCAGTTACAATTTGGGGCAGAACACTGAAGCTTTCTTT.

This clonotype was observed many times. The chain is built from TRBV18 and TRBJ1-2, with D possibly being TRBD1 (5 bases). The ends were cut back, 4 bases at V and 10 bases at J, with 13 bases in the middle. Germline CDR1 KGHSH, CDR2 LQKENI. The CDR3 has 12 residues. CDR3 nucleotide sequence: TGTGCCAGCTCACGGGGACGTAACGTCTACACCTTC. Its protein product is CASSRGRNVYTF.

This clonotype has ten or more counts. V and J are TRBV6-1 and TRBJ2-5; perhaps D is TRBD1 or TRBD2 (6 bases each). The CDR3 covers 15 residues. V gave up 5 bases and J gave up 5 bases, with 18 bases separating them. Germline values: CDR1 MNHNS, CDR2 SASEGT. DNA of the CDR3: TGTGCCAGCAGTCAGGGGTGGGGGGCCGGCGAGACCCAGTACTTC. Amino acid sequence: CASSQGWGAGETQYF.

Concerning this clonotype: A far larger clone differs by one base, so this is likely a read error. The CDR3 reads CASSYQGSGVSRETQYF. CDR3 DNA: TGTGCCAGCAGTTACCAGGGTTCGGGAGTAAGCAGAGAGACCCAGTACTTC. The chain joins TRBV6-9 to TRBJ2-5; possible D gene TRBD2, 6 bases. The CDR3 sequence is 17 residues long. Trimming took 3 bases from V and 4 from J, leaving 21 bases between them. Germline-derived CDR1 and CDR2 are MNHGY and SVAAGI.

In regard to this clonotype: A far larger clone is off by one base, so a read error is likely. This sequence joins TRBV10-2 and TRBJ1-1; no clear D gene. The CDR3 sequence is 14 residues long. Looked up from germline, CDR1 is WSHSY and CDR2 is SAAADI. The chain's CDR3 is CASSPVSGNTEAFF. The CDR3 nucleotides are TGTGCCAGCAGTCCCGTGTCAGGGAACACTGAAGCTTTCTTT.

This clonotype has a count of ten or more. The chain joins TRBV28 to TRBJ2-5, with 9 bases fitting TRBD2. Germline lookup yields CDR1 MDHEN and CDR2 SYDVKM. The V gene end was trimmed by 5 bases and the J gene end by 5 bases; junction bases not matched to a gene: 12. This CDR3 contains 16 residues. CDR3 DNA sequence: TGTGCCAGCAGTGGGAGGCGGGAGGGCCGGAGGGAGACCCAGTACTTC. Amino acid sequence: CASSGRREGRRETQYF.

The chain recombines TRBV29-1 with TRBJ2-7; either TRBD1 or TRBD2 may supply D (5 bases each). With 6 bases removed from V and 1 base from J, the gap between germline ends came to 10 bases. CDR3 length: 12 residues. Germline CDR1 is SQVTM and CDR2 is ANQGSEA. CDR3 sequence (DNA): TGCAGCGTGGGGACGGTATCCTACGAGCAGTACTTC. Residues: CSVGTVSYEQYF.

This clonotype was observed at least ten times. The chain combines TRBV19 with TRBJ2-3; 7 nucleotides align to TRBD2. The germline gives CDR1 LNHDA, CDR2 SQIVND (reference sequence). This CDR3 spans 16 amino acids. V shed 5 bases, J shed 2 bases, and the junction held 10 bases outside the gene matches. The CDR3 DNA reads TGTGCCAGTAGTGGGGGGGTAGCGGAAAACACAGATACGCAGTATTTT. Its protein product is CASSGGVAENTDTQYF.

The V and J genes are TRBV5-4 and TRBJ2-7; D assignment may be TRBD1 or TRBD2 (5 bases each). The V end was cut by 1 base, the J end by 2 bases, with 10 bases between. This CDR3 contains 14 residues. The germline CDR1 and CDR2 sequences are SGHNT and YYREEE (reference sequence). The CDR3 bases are TGTGCCAGCAGCTTGAGTTCGGGGCCCTACGAGCAGTACTTC. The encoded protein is CASSLSSGPYEQYF.

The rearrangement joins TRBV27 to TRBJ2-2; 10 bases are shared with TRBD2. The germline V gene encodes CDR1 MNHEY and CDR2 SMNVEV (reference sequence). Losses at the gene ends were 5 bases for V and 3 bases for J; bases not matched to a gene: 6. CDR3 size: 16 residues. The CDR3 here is CASSMLAGADTGELFF. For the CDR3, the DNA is TGTGCCAGCAGTATGCTAGCGGGAGCGGACACCGGGGAGCTGTTTTTT.

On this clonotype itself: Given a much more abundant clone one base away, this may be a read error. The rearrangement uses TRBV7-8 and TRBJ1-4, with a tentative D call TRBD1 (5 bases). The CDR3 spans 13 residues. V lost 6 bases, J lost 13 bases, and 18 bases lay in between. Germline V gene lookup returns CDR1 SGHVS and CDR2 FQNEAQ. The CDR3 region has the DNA TGTGCCAGCAGACCCCTGGGGGGATCGGGACTGTTTTTT. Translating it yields CASRPLGGSGLFF.

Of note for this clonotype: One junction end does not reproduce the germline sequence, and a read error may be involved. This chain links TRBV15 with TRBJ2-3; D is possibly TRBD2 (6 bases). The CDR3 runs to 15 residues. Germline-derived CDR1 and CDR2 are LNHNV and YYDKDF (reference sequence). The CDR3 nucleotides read TGCGCCACCAGCAGAGTGGGAGGCTGTGGACATACGCAGTATTTT. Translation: CATSRVGGCGHTQYF.